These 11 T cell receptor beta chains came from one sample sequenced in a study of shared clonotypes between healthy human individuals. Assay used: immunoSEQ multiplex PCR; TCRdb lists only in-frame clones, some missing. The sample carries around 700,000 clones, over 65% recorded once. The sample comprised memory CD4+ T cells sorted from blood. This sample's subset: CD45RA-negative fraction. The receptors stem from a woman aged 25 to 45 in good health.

CDR3 nucleotides: TGTGCCAGCAGTCCAACCTCCGGACAGGCTAGCACAGATACGCAGTATTTT. As protein: CASSPTSGQASTDTQYF. The chain uses TRBV27 and TRBJ2-3, with 7 positions matching TRBD1. CDR1 is MNHEY, CDR2 SMNVEV, per germline (reference sequence). The CDR3 has 17 amino acids. After removal of 5 bases from V and 0 bases from J, the junction contained 11 bases not matched to a gene.

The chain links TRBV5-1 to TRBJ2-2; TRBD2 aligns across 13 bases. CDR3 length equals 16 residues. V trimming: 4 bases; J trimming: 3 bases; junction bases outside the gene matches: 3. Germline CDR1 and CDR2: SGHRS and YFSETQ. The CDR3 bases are TGCGCCAGCAGCCCAGGACTAGCGGGAGACACCGGGGAGCTGTTTTTT. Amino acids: CASSPGLAGDTGELFF.

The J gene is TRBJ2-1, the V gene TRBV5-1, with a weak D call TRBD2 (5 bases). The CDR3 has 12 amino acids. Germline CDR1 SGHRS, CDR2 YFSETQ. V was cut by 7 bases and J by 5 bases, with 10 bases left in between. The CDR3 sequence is CASAEGHNEQFF. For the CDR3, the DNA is TGCGCCAGCGCCGAGGGTCACAATGAGCAGTTCTTC.

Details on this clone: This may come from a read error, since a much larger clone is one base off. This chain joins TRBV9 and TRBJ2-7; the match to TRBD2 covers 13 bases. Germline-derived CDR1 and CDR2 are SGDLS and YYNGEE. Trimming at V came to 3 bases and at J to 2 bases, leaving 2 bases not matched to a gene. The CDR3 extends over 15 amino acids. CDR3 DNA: TGTGCCAGCAGCGCCGGGACTAGCGGGACCTACGAGCAGTACTTC. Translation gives CASSAGTSGTYEQYF. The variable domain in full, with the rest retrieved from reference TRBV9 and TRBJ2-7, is DSGVTQTPKHLITATGQRVTLRCSPRSGDLSVYWYQQSLDQGLQFLIQYYNGEERAKGNILERFSAQQFPDLHSELNLSSLELGDSALYFCASSAGTSGTYEQYFGPGTRLTVT.

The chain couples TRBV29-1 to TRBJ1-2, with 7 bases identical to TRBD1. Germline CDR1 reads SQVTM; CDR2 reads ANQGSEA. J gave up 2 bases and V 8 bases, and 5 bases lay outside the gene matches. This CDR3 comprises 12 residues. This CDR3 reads CSSIQGNYGYTF. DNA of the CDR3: TGCAGCTCCATACAGGGGAACTATGGCTACACCTTC.

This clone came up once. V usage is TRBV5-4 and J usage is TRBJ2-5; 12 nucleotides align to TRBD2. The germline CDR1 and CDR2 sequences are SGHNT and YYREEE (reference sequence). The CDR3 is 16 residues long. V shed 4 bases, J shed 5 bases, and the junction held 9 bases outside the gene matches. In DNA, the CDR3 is TGTGCCAGCAGCCTAGCTAGCGGGAGGGCCGGGGAGACCCAGTACTTC. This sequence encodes CASSLASGRAGETQYF. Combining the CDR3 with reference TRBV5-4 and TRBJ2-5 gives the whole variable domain ETGVTQSPTHLIKTRGQQVTLRCSSQSGHNTVSWYQQALGQGPQFIFQYYREEENGRGNFPPRFSGLQFPNYSSELNVNALELDDSALYLCASSLASGRAGETQYFGPGTRLLVL.

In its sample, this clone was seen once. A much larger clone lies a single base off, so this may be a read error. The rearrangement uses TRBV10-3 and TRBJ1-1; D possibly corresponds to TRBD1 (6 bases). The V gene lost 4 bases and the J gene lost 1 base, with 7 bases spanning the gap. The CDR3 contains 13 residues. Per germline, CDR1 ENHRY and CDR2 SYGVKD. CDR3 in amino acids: CAISGQENTEAFF. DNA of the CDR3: TGTGCCATCAGTGGACAGGAGAACACTGAAGCTTTCTTT.

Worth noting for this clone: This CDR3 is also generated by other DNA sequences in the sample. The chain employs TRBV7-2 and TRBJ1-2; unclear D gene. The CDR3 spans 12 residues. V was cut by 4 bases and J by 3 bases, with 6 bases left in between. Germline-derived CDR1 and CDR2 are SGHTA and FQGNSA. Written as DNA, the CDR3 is TGTGCCAGCAGCTGGACTGACTATGGCTACACCTTC. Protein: CASSWTDYGYTF. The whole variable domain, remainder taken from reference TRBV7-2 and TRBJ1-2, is GAGVSQSPSNKVTEKGKDVELRCDPISGHTALYWYRQSLGQGLEFLIYFQGNSAPDKSGLPSDRFSAERTGGSVSTLTIQRTQQEDSAVYLCASSWTDYGYTFGSGTRLTVV.

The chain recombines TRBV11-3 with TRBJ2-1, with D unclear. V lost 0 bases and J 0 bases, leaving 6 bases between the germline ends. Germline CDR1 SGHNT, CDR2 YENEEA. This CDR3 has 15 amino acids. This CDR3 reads CASSLDPNSYNEQFF. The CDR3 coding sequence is TGTGCCAGCAGCTTAGATCCGAACTCCTACAATGAGCAGTTCTTC.

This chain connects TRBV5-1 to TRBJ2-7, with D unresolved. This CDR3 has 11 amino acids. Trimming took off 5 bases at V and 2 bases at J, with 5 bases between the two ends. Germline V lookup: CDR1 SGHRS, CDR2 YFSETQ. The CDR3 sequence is CASRGTYEQYF. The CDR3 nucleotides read TGCGCCAGCAGGGGAACCTACGAGCAGTACTTC.

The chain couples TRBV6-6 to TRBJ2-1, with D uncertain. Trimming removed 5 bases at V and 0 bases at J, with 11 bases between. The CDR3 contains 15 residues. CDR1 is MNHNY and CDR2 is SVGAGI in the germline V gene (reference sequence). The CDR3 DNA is TGTGCCAGCAGTCAGAGCGCGAACTCCTACAATGAGCAGTTCTTC. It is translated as CASSQSANSYNEQFF.